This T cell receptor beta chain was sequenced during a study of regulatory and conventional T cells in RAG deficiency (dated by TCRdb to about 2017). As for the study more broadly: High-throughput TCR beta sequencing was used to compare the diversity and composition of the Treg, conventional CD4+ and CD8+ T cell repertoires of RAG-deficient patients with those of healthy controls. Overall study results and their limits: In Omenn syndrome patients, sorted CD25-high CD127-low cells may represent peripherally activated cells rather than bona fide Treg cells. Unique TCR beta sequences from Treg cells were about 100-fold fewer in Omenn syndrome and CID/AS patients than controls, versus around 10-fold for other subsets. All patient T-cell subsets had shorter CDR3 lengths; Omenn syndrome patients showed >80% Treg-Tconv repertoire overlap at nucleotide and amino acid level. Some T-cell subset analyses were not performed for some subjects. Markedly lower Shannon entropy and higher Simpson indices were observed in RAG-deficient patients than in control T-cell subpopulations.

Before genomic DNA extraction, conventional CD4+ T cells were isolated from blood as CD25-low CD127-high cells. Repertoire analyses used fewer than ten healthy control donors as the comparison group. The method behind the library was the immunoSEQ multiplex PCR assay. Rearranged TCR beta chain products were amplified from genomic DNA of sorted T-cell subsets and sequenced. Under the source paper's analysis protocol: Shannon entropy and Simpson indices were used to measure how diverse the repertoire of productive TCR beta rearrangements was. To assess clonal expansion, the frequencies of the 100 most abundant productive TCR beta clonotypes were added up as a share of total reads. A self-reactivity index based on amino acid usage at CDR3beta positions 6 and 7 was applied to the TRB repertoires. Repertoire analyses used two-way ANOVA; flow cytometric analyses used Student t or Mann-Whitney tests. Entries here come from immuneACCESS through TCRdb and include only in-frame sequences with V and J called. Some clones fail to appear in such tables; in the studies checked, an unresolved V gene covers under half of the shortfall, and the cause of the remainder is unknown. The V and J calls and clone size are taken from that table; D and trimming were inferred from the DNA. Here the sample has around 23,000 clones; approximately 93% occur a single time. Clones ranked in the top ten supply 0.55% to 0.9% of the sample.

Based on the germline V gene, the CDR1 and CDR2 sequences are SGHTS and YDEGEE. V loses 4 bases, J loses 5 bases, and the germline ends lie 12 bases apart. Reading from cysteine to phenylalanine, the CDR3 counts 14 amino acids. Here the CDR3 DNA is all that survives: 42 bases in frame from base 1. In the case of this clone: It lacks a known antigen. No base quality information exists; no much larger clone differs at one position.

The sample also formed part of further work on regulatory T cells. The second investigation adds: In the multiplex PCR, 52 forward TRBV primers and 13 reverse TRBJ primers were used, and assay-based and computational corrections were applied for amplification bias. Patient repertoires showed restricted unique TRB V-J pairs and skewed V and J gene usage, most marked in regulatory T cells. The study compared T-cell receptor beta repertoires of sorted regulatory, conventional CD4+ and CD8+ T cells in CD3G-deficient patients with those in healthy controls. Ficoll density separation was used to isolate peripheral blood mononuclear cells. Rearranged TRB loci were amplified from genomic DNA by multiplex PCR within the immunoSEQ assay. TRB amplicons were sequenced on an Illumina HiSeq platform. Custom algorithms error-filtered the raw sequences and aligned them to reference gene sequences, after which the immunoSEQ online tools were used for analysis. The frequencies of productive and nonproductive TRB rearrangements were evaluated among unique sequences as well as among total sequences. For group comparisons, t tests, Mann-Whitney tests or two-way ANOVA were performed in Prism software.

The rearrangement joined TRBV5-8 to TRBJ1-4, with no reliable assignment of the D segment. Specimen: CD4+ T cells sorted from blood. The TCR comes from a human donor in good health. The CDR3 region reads CASSPEISNEKLFF. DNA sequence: TGTGCCAGCAGCCCCGAGATTTCGAATGAAAAACTGTTTTTT.